This T cell receptor (beta chain) comes out of a study of cytomegalovirus exposure and HLA in healthy donors. This clone appeared a few times. The target antigen is unknown. Donors were ostensibly healthy at sampling, although undocumented immune exposures were probable. The PCR made use of 60 Vbeta and 13 Jbeta primers. The repertoire was sequenced with immunoSEQ multiplex PCR; TCRdb's copy has only in-frame clones and lacks some. Of 100,000 to 150,000 clones listed, approximately 17% are singletons. Regarding the study as a whole: More clonal expansion characterized HLA-associated TCR beta chains than equally common others in a later analysis.

This CDR3 contains 14 residues. V gave up 0 bases and J gave up 0 bases, with 9 bases separating them. The V gene's germline CDR1 is GTSNPN and CDR2 SVGIG (reference sequence). The clonotype was recovered from a female donor in good health and CMV-seropositive. Sequenced: PBMCs. V and J are TRBV30 and TRBJ2-7, with D perhaps TRBD1 (6 bases). CDR3 sequence reads: CAWSVGGTSYEQYF. The DNA of the CDR3 is TGTGCCTGGAGTGTAGGGGGTACCTCCTACGAGCAGTACTTC.